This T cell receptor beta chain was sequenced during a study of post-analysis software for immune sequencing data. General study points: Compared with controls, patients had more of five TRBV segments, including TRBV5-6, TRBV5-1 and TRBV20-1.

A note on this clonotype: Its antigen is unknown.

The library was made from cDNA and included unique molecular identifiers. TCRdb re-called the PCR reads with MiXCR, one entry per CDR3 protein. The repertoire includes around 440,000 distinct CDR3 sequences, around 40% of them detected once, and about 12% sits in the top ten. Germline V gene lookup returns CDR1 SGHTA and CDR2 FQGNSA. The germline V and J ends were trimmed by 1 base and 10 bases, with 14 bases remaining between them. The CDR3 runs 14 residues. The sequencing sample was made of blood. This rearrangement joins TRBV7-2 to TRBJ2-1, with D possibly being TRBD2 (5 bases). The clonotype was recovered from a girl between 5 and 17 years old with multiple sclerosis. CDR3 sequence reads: CASSLVPGSTEQFF. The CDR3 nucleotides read TGTGCCAGCAGCTTAGTGCCGGGATCCACCGAGCAGTTCTTC.